Listed here are 18 T cell receptor beta chains from one sample, sequenced in a study of cytomegalovirus exposure and HLA in healthy donors. The PCR was carried out with 60 Vbeta primers and 13 Jbeta primers. Method: immunoSEQ multiplex PCR; TCRdb's copy keeps in-frame clones and lacks some. The table lists 130,000 or so clones, about 69% of them singletons. The source material was PBMCs. The receptors come from a man aged 25 to 45 in good health and CMV-seronegative.

This chain joins TRBV10-3 and TRBJ2-5; 9 bases align to TRBD2. The CDR3 runs to 17 residues. Looked up from germline, CDR1 is ENHRY and CDR2 is SYGVKD. Unmatched junction bases numbered 7, after V lost 1 base and J lost 1 base. The CDR3 here is CAISELVAGVGQETQYF. The CDR3 bases are TGTGCCATCAGTGAGTTGGTAGCGGGAGTCGGCCAAGAGACCCAGTACTTC.

Comments on this clone: Other DNA sequences from this sample encode an identical CDR3 as well. The CDR3 spells CASSLPSYEQYF. The CDR3 DNA reads TGCGCCAGCAGCCTCCCTTCCTACGAGCAGTACTTC. The chain couples TRBV5-1 to TRBJ2-7; D uncertain. CDR1 is SGHRS and CDR2 is YFSETQ in the germline V gene. Trimming removed 4 bases from V and 1 base from J, with 6 bases in between. The CDR3 consists of 12 residues.

The V call is TRBV28, the J call TRBJ1-1; D not resolved. The CDR3 has 13 residues. Germline V lookup: CDR1 MDHEN, CDR2 SYDVKM. The V end lost 6 bases, the J end lost 0 bases, and 8 bases lay between the germline ends. CDR3 in DNA: TGTGCCAGCAGACCACTTATGAACACTGAAGCTTTCTTT. The encoded protein is CASRPLMNTEAFF.

V usage is TRBV10-3 and J usage is TRBJ1-2; perhaps TRBD1 as D (5 bases). The CDR3 is 15 residues long. The V end lost 0 bases, the J end lost 4 bases, and 12 bases lay between the germline ends. CDR1 is ENHRY, CDR2 SYGVKD, per germline. The CDR3 DNA follows: TGTGCCATCAGTGAGTCTTACCCTAGGGGCTATGGCTACACCTTC. It encodes CAISESYPRGYGYTF.

The chain has TRBV7-2 and TRBJ2-2, with D maybe TRBD2 (5 bases). Germline loops: CDR1 SGHTA, CDR2 FQGNSA. The CDR3 has 11 residues. V lost 11 bases and J lost 5, with 9 bases in between. This CDR3 reads CASGWTGELFF. Here the CDR3 DNA reads TGTGCCTCGGGGTGGACCGGGGAGCTGTTTTTT.

As to this clone: Other DNA sequences from this sample encode an identical CDR3 as well. The V gene is TRBV5-8, the J gene TRBJ2-7, with D unresolved. CDR3 length: 12 residues. V lost 0 bases to trimming and J lost 2 bases, with 3 bases between them. Germline V lookup: CDR1 SGHTS, CDR2 YDEGEE. The CDR3 here is CASSLAPYEQYF. In DNA form, the CDR3 reads TGTGCCAGCAGCTTGGCTCCCTACGAGCAGTACTTC.

V gene TRBV28 combines with J gene TRBJ1-1, with 8 bases aligning to TRBD1. CDR1 and CDR2 from the germline V gene are MDHEN and SYDVKM. The J segment lost 0 bases and the V segment lost 0 bases, leaving 3 bases of the junction unmatched. The CDR3 is made up of 16 amino acids. For the CDR3, the DNA is TGTGCCAGCAGTTTATGGACAGGGGCAATGAACACTGAAGCTTTCTTT. This codes for CASSLWTGAMNTEAFF.

A note on this clone: The identical CDR3 is also encoded by other nucleotide sequences in the sample. The rearrangement joins TRBV27 to TRBJ2-5; 7 bases fit TRBD1. Germline CDR1 reads MNHEY; CDR2 reads SMNVEV (reference sequence). V dropped 2 bases and J dropped 4; count of bases not matched to a gene: 7. This CDR3 region has 15 residues. CDR3 in DNA: TGTGCCAGCAGTTTACGCAGACAGGGTGGAGAGACCCAGTACTTC. It yields the protein CASSLRRQGGETQYF.

The genes are TRBV15 and TRBJ2-7, with 9 positions matching TRBD1. J was trimmed by 7 bases and V by 2 bases; bases with no gene match: 6. The CDR3 covers 14 residues. Germline-derived CDR1 and CDR2 are LNHNV and YYDKDF (reference sequence). The DNA for the CDR3 is TGTGCCACCAGCAGAAACAGGGGGCGAGGAGAGCAGTACTTC. Encoded protein: CATSRNRGRGEQYF.

About this clone itself: At one boundary the junction diverges from the germline segment, which might be a read error. The CDR3 DNA reads as TGTGCTAGCAGCTTAGCAGCAGGGGGCGCGGGGGAGACCCAGTACTTC. This codes for CASSLAAGGAGETQYF. The chain uses TRBV7-7 and TRBJ2-5; 8 positions agree with TRBD1. The CDR3 loop spans 16 amino acids. Germline CDR1 and CDR2: SSHAT and FNYEAQ (reference sequence).

V is TRBV30 and J is TRBJ2-1, with 8 bases aligning to TRBD2. The length of the CDR3 is 13 residues. Trimming removed 5 bases from V and 5 bases from J; junction bases left unmatched: 5. CDR1 is GTSNPN and CDR2 is SVGIG in the germline V gene (reference sequence). CDR3 nucleotides: TGTGCCTGGGGGTGGACTAGCAACAATGAGCAGTTCTTC. It encodes CAWGWTSNNEQFF.

V usage is TRBV27 and J usage is TRBJ2-7; weak D call: TRBD1 (6 bases). The CDR3 spans 14 residues. Germline V gene lookup returns CDR1 MNHEY and CDR2 SMNVEV (reference sequence). Trimming took off 4 bases at V and 6 bases at J, with 16 bases between the two ends. The CDR3, as DNA: TGTGCCAGCAGTTGGGGACAAGCGGTGTCCGAGCAGTACTTC. Translation gives CASSWGQAVSEQYF.

The V and J genes are TRBV19 and TRBJ1-1; unclear D gene. V was trimmed by 5 bases and J by 6 bases, leaving 19 bases between them. From germline, CDR1 is LNHDA and CDR2 SQIVND (reference sequence). The CDR3 contains 15 residues. The CDR3 sequence is CASSPGGDGDPEAFF. DNA for the CDR3: TGTGCCAGTAGTCCGGGTGGTGATGGCGACCCTGAAGCTTTCTTT.

The chain employs TRBV6-1 and TRBJ1-3; D is uncertain. Germline V lookup: CDR1 MNHNS, CDR2 SASEGT. Trimming pared 8 bases from V and 0 bases from J, leaving 8 bases between. The CDR3 spans 13 residues. For the CDR3, the DNA is TGTGCCAGCCAGTCGATCTCTGGAAACACCATATATTTT. Amino acid sequence: CASQSISGNTIYF.

The genes are TRBV19 and TRBJ1-2; D unclear. The CDR3 runs to 14 residues. V was cut by 9 bases and J by 3 bases, with 17 bases left in between. Germline V gene sequence: CDR1 LNHDA, CDR2 SQIVND (reference sequence). This CDR3 is CASRSLGEDYGYTF. The CDR3 DNA sequence: TGTGCCAGCCGGAGCCTCGGAGAGGACTATGGCTACACCTTC.

This clone was seen only a few times. CDR3 protein: CASSPLAGGGANEQFF. As DNA, the CDR3 is TGTGCCAGCTCACCACTAGCGGGAGGTGGAGCCAATGAGCAGTTCTTC. This sequence joins TRBV18 and TRBJ2-1; 10 bases align to TRBD2. This CDR3 is 16 amino acids long. Germline loops: CDR1 KGHSH, CDR2 LQKENI. V lost 1 base, J lost 6 bases, and 6 bases stayed unmatched.

The table lists this clone with a count of one. The chain carries TRBV28 and TRBJ2-7, with 8 bases matching TRBD1. Germline loops: CDR1 MDHEN, CDR2 SYDVKM. The CDR3 spans 13 residues. The V gene end was trimmed by 6 bases and the J gene end by 3 bases; junction bases not matched to a gene: 4. CDR3 bases: TGTGCCAGCAGGAGGACAGGGATCTACGAGCAGTACTTC. Translation gives CASRRTGIYEQYF.

The gene calls are TRBV18 and TRBJ2-1; D might be TRBD2 (5 bases). Germline-derived CDR1 and CDR2 are KGHSH and LQKENI. Trimming pared 4 bases from V and 4 bases from J, leaving 23 bases between. This CDR3 spans 18 amino acids. CDR3 sequence reads: CASSLAQPTISLYNEQFF. The CDR3 nucleotides are TGTGCCAGCTCACTAGCGCAACCAACAATTAGTCTGTACAATGAGCAGTTCTTC.